This T cell receptor (beta chain) was identified during a study of blood T cell repertoires in COVID-19. Germline loops: CDR1 MNHNS, CDR2 SASEGT. V gave up 3 bases and J gave up 4 bases, with 6 bases separating them. CDR3 length: 12 residues. The assay was immunoSEQ multiplex PCR, and TCRdb's table has in-frame clones only and misses some. The repertoire holds about 120,000 clones, with approximately 68% as singletons. The source is a woman between 65 and 79 years old with acute or convalescent COVID-19. This chain joins TRBV6-1 and TRBJ1-2, with D unresolved. Sequencing was performed on peripheral blood. The CDR3 sequence is CASSDHPYGYTF. The CDR3 bases are TGTGCCAGCAGTGACCATCCCTATGGCTACACCTTC.